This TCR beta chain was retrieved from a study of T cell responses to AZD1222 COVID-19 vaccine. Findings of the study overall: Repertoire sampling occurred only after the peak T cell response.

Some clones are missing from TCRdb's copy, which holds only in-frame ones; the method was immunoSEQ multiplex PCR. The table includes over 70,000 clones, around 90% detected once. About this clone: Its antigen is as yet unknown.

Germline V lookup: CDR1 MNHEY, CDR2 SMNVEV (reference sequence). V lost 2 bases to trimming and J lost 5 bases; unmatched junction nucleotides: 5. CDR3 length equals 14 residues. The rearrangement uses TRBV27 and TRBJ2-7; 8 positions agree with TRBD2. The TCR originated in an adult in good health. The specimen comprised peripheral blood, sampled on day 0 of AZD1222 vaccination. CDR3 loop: CASSLREGRHEQYF. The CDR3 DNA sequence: TGTGCCAGCAGTTTACGGGAGGGTAGGCACGAGCAGTACTTC.